Listed below are T cell receptor beta chains from one sample, sequenced in a study of T cell repertoires in cytomegalovirus infection. TCRdb itself ran the reads through MiXCR, one entry per CDR3 protein. The repertoire holds about 260,000 distinct CDR3 sequences, with roughly 10% as singletons. Sequencing used PBMCs. The source of these receptors is a human donor in good health (CMV status not recorded). Some clones in this sample may be carry-over from other donors' samples. The CDR3 runs from the conserved cysteine through the conserved F or W.

v_call,j_call,cdr3_length,cdr3_aa
TRBV7-2,TRBJ1-3,13,CASSLDEGNTIYF
TRBV29-1,TRBJ2-7,13,CSTSGRERYEQYF
TRBV12-3/TRBV12-4,TRBJ2-7,12,CASSFFGNEQYF
TRBV6-6,TRBJ1-5,15,CASSYSSQGGQPQHF
TRBV12-3/TRBV12-4,TRBJ2-7,14,CASSGYKEIYEQYF
TRBV29-1,TRBJ1-3,13,CSVLGLAGNTIYF
TRBV12-3/TRBV12-4,TRBJ1-1,15,CASNPSGPLNTEAFF
TRBV7-2,TRBJ1-2,15,CASSLGPGGGYGYTF
TRBV29-1,TRBJ2-5,13,CSHRGDLVGTQYF
TRBV7-2,TRBJ1-1,15,CASSLLTGAVTEAFF
TRBV7-3,TRBJ1-2,15,CASSPQGFSNYGYTF
TRBV6-8,TRBJ1-1,13,CASSREGFHEAFF
TRBV27,TRBJ1-4,15,CASSDTGGTNEKLFF
TRBV3-1,TRBJ2-1,12,CASSQGANEQFF
TRBV6-2/TRBV6-3,TRBJ1-5,14,CASSRTGVGQPQHF
TRBV7-2,TRBJ1-1,15,CASSPPTGKNTEAFF
TRBV6-2/TRBV6-3,TRBJ2-6,17,CATPPGRGRNGANVLTF